These 9 T cell receptor beta chains were all obtained from the same sample, sequenced in a study of cytomegalovirus exposure and HLA in healthy donors. With 60 Vbeta and 13 Jbeta primers, the PCR was carried out. Some clones are missing from TCRdb's copy, which holds only in-frame ones; the method was immunoSEQ multiplex PCR. The table includes some 42,000 clones, around half detected once. Input material: PBMCs. The receptors come from a human donor in good health.

The chain uses TRBV5-1 and TRBJ1-1; D possibly corresponds to TRBD1 (5 bases). With 0 bases removed from V and 7 bases from J, the gap between germline ends came to 10 bases. The CDR3 is 13 amino acids. In germline, CDR1 is SGHRS, CDR2 YFSETQ. This CDR3 is CASSLEGVYEAFF. CDR3 bases: TGCGCCAGCAGCTTGGAAGGGGTCTATGAAGCTTTCTTT.

As DNA, the CDR3 is TGTGCCATCAGTGGGGCTCCGGGGAATCAGCCCCAGCATTTT. Translating it yields CAISGAPGNQPQHF. V is TRBV10-3 and J is TRBJ1-5; D not resolved. CDR3 length equals 14 residues. The germline V and J ends were trimmed by 4 bases and 4 bases, with 11 bases remaining between them. Germline V gene lookup returns CDR1 ENHRY and CDR2 SYGVKD.

The chain carries TRBV5-6 and TRBJ1-5, with no clear D. The CDR3 runs 13 residues. Germline V CDR1 and CDR2: SGHDT, YYEEEE. With 0 bases removed from V and 1 base from J, the gap between germline ends came to 2 bases. The CDR3 DNA reads as TGTGCCAGCAGCTTGGCGAGCAATCAGCCCCAGCATTTT. It specifies CASSLASNQPQHF. Filled out from reference TRBV5-6 and TRBJ1-5, the complete variable domain reads DAGVTQSPTHLIKTRGQQVTLRCSPKSGHDTVSWYQQALGQGPQFIFQYYEEEERQRGNFPDRFSGHQFPNYSSELNVNALLLGDSALYLCASSLASNQPQHFGDGTRLSIL.

V usage is TRBV7-2 and J usage is TRBJ1-5; TRBD1 might be the D (6 bases). Germline V gene data show CDR1 as SGHTA and CDR2 as FQGNSA. The CDR3 is 16 residues long. With 0 bases removed from V and 6 bases from J, the gap between germline ends came to 15 bases. CDR3 nucleotides: TGTGCCAGCAGCTTAGCGCTCAGGGGAAACGGTCAGCCCCAGCATTTT. Translation: CASSLALRGNGQPQHF.

The chain joins TRBV19 to TRBJ2-1; 8 bases line up with TRBD2. The V segment lost 7 bases and the J segment 3 bases; nucleotides outside the gene matches: 5. CDR3 length: 14 amino acids. CDR1 and CDR2 (germline): LNHDA, SQIVND (reference sequence). CDR3 sequence reads: CASTTAGVYNEQFF. In DNA form, the CDR3 reads TGTGCCAGTACCACAGCGGGGGTCTACAATGAGCAGTTCTTC.

The chain uses TRBV30 and TRBJ2-7; 10 bases line up with TRBD1. Unmatched junction bases numbered 4, after V lost 2 bases and J lost 3 bases. The germline CDR1 and CDR2 sequences are GTSNPN and SVGIG (reference sequence). The CDR3 has 14 amino acids. CDR3 amino acids: CAWSKGQGYYEQYF. The CDR3 DNA is TGTGCCTGGAGTAAGGGACAGGGGTACTACGAGCAGTACTTC.

A few counts support this clone. A read error may produce the germline difference seen at one junction end. This chain uses TRBV19 with TRBJ1-2, with D tentatively TRBD1 (5 bases). Germline CDR1 and CDR2: LNHDA and SQIVND (reference sequence). CDR3 size: 13 residues. CDR3 nucleotides: TGTGCCAGTAGGGAAGCTGGGGTACAGGCTGAGATCTTC. Residues: CASREAGVQAEIF.

This clone was counted between two and nine times. The V call is TRBV19, the J call TRBJ2-3; 7 positions agree with TRBD1. CDR1 and CDR2 from the germline V gene are LNHDA and SQIVND (reference sequence). V was clipped by 4 bases and J by 0 bases; unmatched bases: 10. The CDR3 spans 17 residues. The CDR3 region has the DNA TGTGCCAGTAGTAGCTGGTTGGGACAGAGCAGCACAGATACGCAGTATTTT. This translates into CASSSWLGQSSTDTQYF.

The chain couples TRBV20-1 to TRBJ1-1; TRBD1 might be the D (6 bases). V was shortened by 4 bases and J by 9 bases, with 12 bases between the two germline ends. CDR3 length: 11 amino acids. Germline V lookup: CDR1 DFQATT, CDR2 SNEGSKA (reference sequence). The CDR3 sequence is CSATPGQKAFF. For the CDR3, the DNA is TGCAGTGCTACCCCGGGACAAAAAGCTTTCTTT.